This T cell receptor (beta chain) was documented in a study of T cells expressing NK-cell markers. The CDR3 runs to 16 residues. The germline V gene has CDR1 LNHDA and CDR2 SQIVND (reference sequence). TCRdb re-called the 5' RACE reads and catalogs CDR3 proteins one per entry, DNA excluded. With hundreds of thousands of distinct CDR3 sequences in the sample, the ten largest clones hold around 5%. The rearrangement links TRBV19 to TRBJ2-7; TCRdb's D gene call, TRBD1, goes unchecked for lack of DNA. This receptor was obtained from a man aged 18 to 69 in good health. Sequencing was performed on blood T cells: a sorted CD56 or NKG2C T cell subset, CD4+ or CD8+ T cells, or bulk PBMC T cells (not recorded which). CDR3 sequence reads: CASTPGVGQGIYEQYF.